These 26 T cell receptor beta chains share one sample of origin, sequenced in a study of T-cell reconstitution after alpha-beta-depleted transplantation in children. Molecular barcoding with unique molecular identifiers was used for the TCRbeta library. TCRdb processed the PCR reads anew with MiXCR; each CDR3 protein has one entry. The sample includes 900,000 or so distinct CDR3 sequences, approximately 15% of them seen just once. This specimen consisted of PBMCs, mostly from graft donor cells, obtained 360 days after TCRalphabeta/CD19-depleted stem cell transplant. These receptors were taken from a male patient younger than 18 who had a stem cell transplant for acute lymphoblastic leukemia, so the T cells may come from the graft donor.

The V and J genes are TRBV6-5 and TRBJ2-3, with D perhaps matching TRBD1 or TRBD2 (5 bases each). The CDR3 extends over 16 amino acids. The germline CDR1 and CDR2 sequences are MNHEY and SVGAGI. Trimming took off 4 bases at V and 7 bases at J, with 21 bases between the two ends. CDR3 protein: CASSSPWDPSRNTQYF. The CDR3 DNA follows: TGTGCCAGCAGTTCTCCCTGGGACCCCTCCAGGAATACGCAGTATTTT.

This clonotype was seen ten or more times. The chain employs TRBV7-6 and TRBJ2-3; maybe TRBD2 (6 bases). The CDR3 length is 14 residues. V gave up 2 bases and J gave up 5 bases, with 11 bases separating them. Germline V lookup: CDR1 SGHVS, CDR2 FNYEAQ. CDR3 loop: CASSLSRLEDTQYF. As DNA, the CDR3 is TGTGCCAGCAGCTTATCAAGACTAGAAGATACGCAGTATTTT.

The chain couples TRBV6-2 or TRBV6-3 to TRBJ1-5; TRBD1 aligns across 7 bases. Trimming at V came to 6 bases and at J to 6 bases, leaving 2 bases not matched to a gene. This CDR3 comprises 12 residues. Germline CDR1 and CDR2: MNHEY and SVGEGT. The CDR3 reads CASRTGIQPQHF. The CDR3 DNA follows: TGTGCCAGCAGGACAGGGATTCAGCCCCAGCATTTT.

This clonotype turned up a few times. This chain connects TRBV27 to TRBJ1-5; tentative D call: TRBD1 (6 bases). The CDR3 length is 18 residues. V lost 2 bases and J lost 3, with 20 bases in between. CDR1 and CDR2 from the germline V gene are MNHEY and SMNVEV (reference sequence). The CDR3 protein is CASSLKPQGRGYNQPQHF. The CDR3 DNA is TGTGCCAGCAGTTTAAAGCCCCAGGGGAGGGGGTACAATCAGCCCCAGCATTTT.

The chain joins TRBV6-1 to TRBJ1-5; the D is unclear. The V end was cut by 5 bases, the J end by 1 base, with 9 bases between. CDR3 length equals 14 residues. Germline V lookup: CDR1 MNHNS, CDR2 SASEGT. The CDR3 DNA is TGTGCCAGCAGTCATGATAGCAGCAATCAGCCCCAGCATTTT. This encodes CASSHDSSNQPQHF.

The rearrangement links TRBV27 to TRBJ1-2; the D is unclear. In germline, CDR1 is MNHEY, CDR2 SMNVEV (reference sequence). The CDR3 totals 12 residues. Trimming left V 8 bases short and J 0 bases short, with 7 bases between. The CDR3 DNA reads as TGTGCCAGCGGGAAGCCTAACTATGGCTACACCTTC. Translating gives CASGKPNYGYTF.

This chain links TRBV29-1 with TRBJ2-1; TRBD2 might be the D (6 bases). Germline V gene lookup returns CDR1 SQVTM and CDR2 ANQGSEA. The CDR3 has 13 residues. Between the trimmed V and J ends, which lost 3 bases and 7 bases, there was a span of 13 bases. The CDR3: CSVEELARNEQFF. The CDR3 nucleotides are TGCAGCGTTGAGGAGCTAGCGAGGAATGAGCAGTTCTTC.

The chain joins TRBV6-1 to TRBJ2-1, with 7 bases fitting TRBD2. V dropped 5 bases and J dropped 3; count of bases not matched to a gene: 10. This CDR3 region has 16 residues. In germline, CDR1 is MNHNS, CDR2 SASEGT. The CDR3 here is CASSKGRLAVYNEQFF. In nucleotides, the CDR3 is TGTGCCAGCAGTAAGGGGCGGCTAGCGGTCTACAATGAGCAGTTCTTC.

This chain uses TRBV12-3 or TRBV12-4 with TRBJ2-1; 9 bases match TRBD2. The ends lost 7 bases at V and 7 bases at J; junction bases unmatched: 8. This CDR3 comprises 14 residues. DNA of the CDR3: TGTGCCAGCACGAACCTAGCGGGATCTAATGAGCAGTTCTTC. Protein: CASTNLAGSNEQFF.

This clonotype was seen more than once but under ten times. V is TRBV5-1 and J is TRBJ2-7; D not resolved. Germline CDR1 SGHRS, CDR2 YFSETQ. V dropped 4 bases and J dropped 4 bases, with 12 bases sitting between them. The length of the CDR3 is 13 residues. CDR3 protein: CASSNRPWYEQYF. Written as DNA, the CDR3 is TGCGCCAGCAGCAACCGACCTTGGTACGAGCAGTACTTC. The full variable domain, completed using reference TRBV5-1 and TRBJ2-7, is KAGVTQTPRYLIKTRGQQVTLSCSPISGHRSVSWYQQTPGQGLQFLFEYFSETQRNKGNFPGRFSGRQFSNSRSEMNVSTLELGDSALYLCASSNRPWYEQYFGPGTRLTVT.

The chain is built from TRBV5-1 and TRBJ2-7; 12 nucleotides align to TRBD2. Germline trimming cut 4 bases from V and 7 bases from J; bases unmatched to any gene: 9. The CDR3 has 15 amino acids. Per germline, CDR1 SGHRS and CDR2 YFSETQ. The DNA of the CDR3 is TGCGCCAGCAGCATGGGTGAGACTAGCGGGAGAGAGCAGTACTTC. This translates into CASSMGETSGREQYF. The full variable domain, with the rest looked up from reference TRBV5-1 and TRBJ2-7, is KAGVTQTPRYLIKTRGQQVTLSCSPISGHRSVSWYQQTPGQGLQFLFEYFSETQRNKGNFPGRFSGRQFSNSRSEMNVSTLELGDSALYLCASSMGETSGREQYFGPGTRLTVT.

In this sample, this clonotype turned up a few times. This rearrangement joins TRBV6-1 to TRBJ2-5; 9 bases map to TRBD2. With 6 bases clipped from V and 2 bases from J, the junction kept 13 bases outside the gene matches. The CDR3 extends over 17 amino acids. In germline, CDR1 is MNHNS, CDR2 SASEGT. CDR3 nucleotides: TGTGCCAGCAGGGGACGGCCGACTAGCGGTCCACAAGAGACCCAGTACTTC. Amino acids: CASRGRPTSGPQETQYF.

This clonotype came up many times. The junction does not match germline at one end; this may be a read error. The gene calls are TRBV15 and TRBJ2-1, with D uncertain. This CDR3 comprises 9 residues. Germline values: CDR1 LNHNV, CDR2 YYDKDF (reference sequence). The CDR3 DNA reads as TGTGCCACCAGCAAAAGTCAGATCTTC. Its protein is CATSKSQIF.

Many counts were recorded for this clonotype. The chain has TRBV25-1 and TRBJ2-1; 11 bases line up with TRBD2. Per the germline V gene, CDR1 is MGHDK and CDR2 is SYGVNS. J lost 9 bases, V lost 3 bases, and 13 bases had no gene match. The CDR3 has 17 residues. The CDR3 DNA is TGTGCCAGCAGTGACCCTCCTCTGACTAGCGGGATGAGTGAGCAGTTCTTC. It is translated as CASSDPPLTSGMSEQFF.

This clonotype was seen only a few times. The chain is built from TRBV7-3 and TRBJ2-3; either TRBD1 or TRBD2 may fit D (5 bases each). Germline V gives CDR1 SGHTA, CDR2 FQGTGA. The V end lost 5 bases, the J end lost 3 bases, and 18 bases lay between the germline ends. The CDR3 runs to 16 residues. The CDR3 DNA is TGTGCCAGCAGCCGAACTCGGGGCGGACGGACAGATACGCAGTATTTT. Translating gives CASSRTRGGRTDTQYF. The full variable domain, with the rest looked up from reference TRBV7-3 and TRBJ2-3, is GAGVSQTPSNKVTEKGKYVELRCDPISGHTALYWYRQSLGQGPEFLIYFQGTGAADDSGLPNDRFFAVRPEGSVSTLKIQRTERGDSAVYLCASSRTRGGRTDTQYFGPGTRLTVL.

The V gene is TRBV20-1, the J gene TRBJ2-1; the D gene is possibly TRBD2 (5 bases). Trimming shortened V by 2 bases and J by 5 bases, and 16 bases separated the two germline ends. The CDR3 contains 15 residues. CDR1 is DFQATT and CDR2 is SNEGSKA in the germline V gene (reference sequence). The CDR3 nucleotides read TGCAGTGCTAGAAATAGCGAAGGGCTCGACAATGAGCAGTTCTTC. Translating it yields CSARNSEGLDNEQFF.

This sequence joins TRBV21-1 and TRBJ2-2; the table assigns TRBD1, which was not confirmed against the DNA. TRBV21-1 is an annotated pseudogene. The CDR3 extends over 18 amino acids. This CDR3 reads CASSKAPRGRKSTGELFF. In DNA, the CDR3 is TGTGCCAGCAGCAAAGCCCCCAGGGGTAGGAAGAGCACCGGGGAGCTGTTTTTT.

This clonotype was detected ten times or more. The chain has TRBV28 and TRBJ2-1; the D gene is possibly TRBD1 (6 bases). Trimming stripped 7 bases from V and 8 bases from J, with 15 bases between. From germline, CDR1 is MDHEN and CDR2 SYDVKM. The CDR3 is 13 amino acids. The chain's CDR3 is CASTLRGGDEQFF. In nucleotides, the CDR3 is TGTGCCAGCACCCTCAGGGGCGGAGATGAGCAGTTCTTC.

This clonotype was counted a few times. The chain uses TRBV3-1 and TRBJ2-1, with 7 bases fitting TRBD2. V shed 3 bases and J 4 bases; nucleotides not matched to a gene: 6. CDR1 is LGHDT and CDR2 is YNNKEL in the germline V gene (reference sequence). The CDR3 covers 15 residues. Here the CDR3 DNA reads TGTGCCAGCAGCCATCCGGGACTACCTTACAATGAGCAGTTCTTC. Translation: CASSHPGLPYNEQFF.

The V call is TRBV29-1, the J call TRBJ2-1; unclear D gene. Germline CDR1 is SQVTM and CDR2 is ANQGSEA. Trimming took off 5 bases at V and 0 bases at J, with 8 bases between the two ends. The CDR3 spans 13 residues. The chain's CDR3 is CSVRITSYNEQFF. CDR3 DNA sequence: TGCAGCGTTCGTATAACCTCCTACAATGAGCAGTTCTTC.

The V gene is TRBV10-1, the J gene TRBJ2-1, with 8 bases that match TRBD1. The germline gives CDR1 WNHNN, CDR2 SYGVQD (reference sequence). Trimming took 8 bases from V and 5 from J; bases not matched to a gene: 11. The CDR3 consists of 15 residues. In DNA, the CDR3 is TGCGCCAGCGCTAGCCGGACAGGGAATAACAATGAGCAGTTCTTC. This gives the protein CASASRTGNNNEQFF.

The rearrangement uses TRBV6-1 and TRBJ1-1, with D possibly being TRBD1 (5 bases). Germline CDR1 and CDR2: MNHNS and SASEGT. The CDR3 sequence is 13 residues long. V lost 6 bases and J 4 bases, leaving 12 bases between the germline ends. This CDR3 reads CASRPQGATEAFF. CDR3 in DNA: TGTGCCAGCAGGCCTCAGGGTGCCACTGAAGCTTTCTTT.

In the case of this clonotype: One end of the junction varies from germline; a read error may be responsible. The V call is TRBV25-1, the J call TRBJ2-2, with 8 bases matching TRBD2. This CDR3 is 17 amino acids long. In germline, CDR1 is MGHDK, CDR2 SYGVNS. CDR3 protein: CASGETLGRGGTGELFF. The DNA for the CDR3 is TGTGCCAGCGGTGAAACTCTCGGGAGGGGGGGAACCGGGGAGCTGTTTTTT.

J is TRBJ1-3 and V is TRBV9; D is possibly TRBD1 (6 bases). Germline loops: CDR1 SGDLS, CDR2 YYNGEE. The CDR3 runs to 16 residues. Trimming took off 0 bases at V and 1 base at J, with 11 bases between the two ends. This CDR3 is CASSVGGGRSGNTIYF. The CDR3 DNA follows: TGTGCCAGCAGCGTAGGTGGGGGCCGATCTGGAAACACCATATATTTT.

This clonotype was observed many times. This chain links TRBV25-1 with TRBJ2-7, with D unresolved. The CDR3 runs to 11 residues. Germline V gives CDR1 MGHDK, CDR2 SYGVNS. V lost 0 bases, J lost 3 bases, and 0 bases lay in between. This chain's CDR3 is CASSEYYEQYF. CDR3 nucleotides: TGTGCCAGCAGTGAATACTACGAGCAGTACTTC.

The V gene is TRBV11-1, the J gene TRBJ2-4; no clear D gene. Trimming removed 2 bases from V and 0 bases from J, with 23 bases in between. The CDR3 sequence is 20 residues long. Germline V gives CDR1 SGHAT, CDR2 FQDESV (reference sequence). For the CDR3, the DNA is TGTGCCAGCAGCTTACTAGACGTGGGCGTAACAACGGTAGCCAAAAACATTCAGTACTTC. This sequence encodes CASSLLDVGVTTVAKNIQYF.